The 27 T cell receptor beta chains below come from one sample, sequenced in a study of blood T cell repertoires in COVID-19. Sequencing used immunoSEQ multiplex PCR; TCRdb keeps in-frame clones, though not all of them. The sample includes hundreds of thousands of clones, approximately 92% seen only once; the top ten take around 0.95%. Specimen: peripheral blood. Every receptor here comes from a man aged 18 to 29 with COVID-19, enrolled during active disease.

The CDR3 DNA sequence: TGTGCCTGGAGCCGACACTTAAATCAGCCCCAGCATTTT. Its translation is CAWSRHLNQPQHF. This chain uses TRBV30 with TRBJ1-5; D gene ambiguous. Germline V gene lookup returns CDR1 GTSNPN and CDR2 SVGIG (reference sequence). The CDR3 consists of 13 residues. V dropped 3 bases and J dropped 4 bases, with 10 bases sitting between them.

This clone was seen once. The chain is built from TRBV6-1 and TRBJ2-2; 8 nucleotides line up with TRBD2. CDR1 is MNHNS, CDR2 SASEGT, per germline. V lost 4 bases, J lost 5 bases, and 9 bases stayed unmatched. The CDR3 is 16 amino acids. CDR3 region: CASSGRLSGSTGELFF. The CDR3 DNA is TGTGCCAGCAGTGGCCGACTGAGCGGGAGTACCGGGGAGCTGTTTTTT.

The chain is built from TRBV7-8 and TRBJ1-1, with D possibly TRBD1 on 5 matching bases. The CDR3 has 15 residues. Trimming pared 2 bases from V and 1 base from J, leaving 11 bases between. Germline lookup yields CDR1 SGHVS and CDR2 FQNEAQ. CDR3 DNA: TGTGCCAGCAGCTTATTGCGGGGCCCGAACACTGAAGCTTTCTTT. Translation: CASSLLRGPNTEAFF.

V and J are TRBV2 and TRBJ1-4; TRBD1 agrees at 7 bases. The germline V gene has CDR1 SNHLY and CDR2 FYNNEI. Losses at the gene ends were 6 bases for V and 7 bases for J; bases not matched to a gene: 5. The CDR3 covers 13 residues. The CDR3 protein is CASRATGVEKLFF. As DNA, the CDR3 is TGTGCCAGCAGGGCCACAGGGGTTGAAAAACTGTTTTTT.

This clone was seen more than once but under ten times. This chain uses TRBV12-1 with TRBJ1-5; the D call of TRBD1 is as the table states it, not checked on the DNA. TRBV12-1 is flagged as a pseudogene. This CDR3 contains 15 residues. CDR3 DNA sequence: TGTGCCAGCAGCTGCCGGGACAGGGGCGGTCAGCCCCAGCATTTT. This gives the protein CASSCRDRGGQPQHF.

This sequence joins TRBV5-8 and TRBJ2-3; D gene ambiguous. Germline values: CDR1 SGHTS, CDR2 YDEGEE. V lost 1 base to trimming and J lost 4 bases, with 7 bases between them. This CDR3 spans 13 amino acids. The CDR3 coding sequence is TGTGCCAGCAGCTTGACTATGGCAGATACGCAGTATTTT. Translation: CASSLTMADTQYF.

This clone was observed a single time. The chain recombines TRBV19 with TRBJ2-3; D is ambiguous. Per the germline V gene, CDR1 is LNHDA and CDR2 is SQIVND (reference sequence). The CDR3 is 14 amino acids. Trimming stripped 5 bases from V and 6 bases from J, with 15 bases between. CDR3 coding DNA: TGTGCCAGTAGTTCGTTTGGCGGTGCCGATACGCAGTATTTT. This sequence encodes CASSSFGGADTQYF.

The genes are TRBV27 and TRBJ2-1, with 10 bases that match TRBD2. The CDR3 has 16 amino acids. V was clipped by 3 bases and J by 11 bases; unmatched bases: 13. Germline V gives CDR1 MNHEY, CDR2 SMNVEV (reference sequence). The CDR3 region has the DNA TGTGCCAGCAGTTTTCGGAGGATAGCGGGAGGTTCTCAGCAGTTCTTC. Protein: CASSFRRIAGGSQQFF.

The chain links TRBV5-1 to TRBJ2-5; the match to TRBD1 covers 9 bases. The germline V gene has CDR1 SGHRS and CDR2 YFSETQ. After removal of 2 bases from V and 2 bases from J, the junction contained 1 base not matched to a gene. CDR3 length: 14 residues. The CDR3: CASSFGQGQETQYF. CDR3 DNA sequence: TGCGCCAGCAGCTTTGGACAGGGGCAAGAGACCCAGTACTTC.

This clone was seen only a few times. V and J are TRBV19 and TRBJ2-3, with 10 nucleotides matching TRBD1. The CDR3 is made up of 15 amino acids. The germline gives CDR1 LNHDA, CDR2 SQIVND (reference sequence). Trimming at V came to 7 bases and at J to 2 bases, leaving 6 bases not matched to a gene. The CDR3 DNA follows: TGTGCCAGTACCCTGACAGGGGGCCTCACAGATACGCAGTATTTT. Its protein is CASTLTGGLTDTQYF. The full variable domain, with the rest looked up from reference TRBV19 and TRBJ2-3, is DGGITQSPKYLFRKEGQNVTLSCEQNLNHDAMYWYRQDPGQGLRLIYYSQIVNDFQKGDIAEGYSVSREKKESFPLTVTSAQKNPTAFYLCASTLTGGLTDTQYFGPGTRLTVL.

The rearrangement links TRBV5-5 to TRBJ2-1; 10 positions match TRBD2. Germline loops: CDR1 SGHKS, CDR2 YYEKEE (reference sequence). The V segment lost 4 bases and the J segment 0 bases; nucleotides outside the gene matches: 4. The CDR3 extends over 16 amino acids. This CDR3 is CASSVTSGISYNEQFF. CDR3 DNA sequence: TGTGCCAGCAGCGTAACTAGCGGGATCTCCTACAATGAGCAGTTCTTC. The full variable domain, its missing parts supplied by reference TRBV5-5 and TRBJ2-1, is DAGVTQSPTHLIKTRGQQVTLRCSPISGHKSVSWYQQVLGQGPQFIFQYYEKEERGRGNFPDRFSARQFPNYSSELNVNALLLGDSALYLCASSVTSGISYNEQFFGPGTRLTVL.

The rearrangement links TRBV7-9 to TRBJ2-6, with D possibly TRBD2 on 5 matching bases. Germline V gives CDR1 SEHNR, CDR2 FQNEAQ (reference sequence). V was shortened by 5 bases and J by 2 bases, with 13 bases between the two germline ends. The CDR3 contains 16 residues. CDR3 coding DNA: TGTGCCAGCAGCCCGAGGAGAGGGACTGGGGCCAACGTCCTGACTTTC. It codes for CASSPRRGTGANVLTF.

The chain combines TRBV5-4 with TRBJ2-1; 8 nucleotides align to TRBD2. The CDR3 extends over 13 amino acids. Germline loops: CDR1 SGHNT, CDR2 YYREEE (reference sequence). Trimming took 0 bases from V and 14 from J; bases not matched to a gene: 7. The CDR3 nucleotides read TGTGCCAGCAGCTTGGTCCCGGGGGGGCAGGAGTTCTTC. Translation: CASSLVPGGQEFF.

This clone was found many times. This rearrangement joins TRBV7-9 to TRBJ1-1; TRBD1 aligns across 10 bases. J was trimmed by 4 bases and V by 3 bases; bases with no gene match: 5. CDR1 and CDR2 from the germline V gene are SEHNR and FQNEAQ (reference sequence). The CDR3 contains 15 residues. This chain's CDR3 is CASSLGQGTPTEAFF. CDR3 nucleotides: TGTGCCAGCAGCTTGGGACAGGGGACCCCCACTGAAGCTTTCTTT.

The chain carries TRBV28 and TRBJ1-2; 7 bases agree with TRBD1. The J segment lost 6 bases and the V segment lost 6 bases, leaving 19 bases of the junction unmatched. The germline gives CDR1 MDHEN, CDR2 SYDVKM. CDR3 size: 17 residues. CDR3 DNA: TGTGCCAGCAGGCAAACCCCTCGGACAGGCTCGGTCCATGGCTACACCTTC. This gives the protein CASRQTPRTGSVHGYTF.

The gene calls are TRBV7-3 and TRBJ2-5; possible D gene TRBD2, 5 bases. Germline CDR1 is SGHTA and CDR2 is FQGTGA. The CDR3 has 14 residues. V lost 5 bases and J 5 bases, leaving 15 bases between the germline ends. CDR3 coding DNA: TGTGCCAGCAGCCCCGCCGGGGTCGGGGAGACCCAGTACTTC. Translating it yields CASSPAGVGETQYF.

The chain recombines TRBV4-1 with TRBJ2-7, with 7 positions matching TRBD1. The CDR3 loop spans 15 amino acids. Trimming cost V 3 bases and J 3 bases; bases outside gene matches: 8. Germline-derived CDR1 and CDR2 are MGHRA and YSYEKL. The DNA of the CDR3 is TGCGCCAGCAGCCAGGCTCCGGGACAGAGCTACGAGCAGTACTTC. This translates into CASSQAPGQSYEQYF.

The chain carries TRBV19 and TRBJ2-7; perhaps TRBD2 as D (6 bases). This CDR3 is built from 15 residues. The V end lost 6 bases, the J end lost 4 bases, and 19 bases lay between the germline ends. Germline values: CDR1 LNHDA, CDR2 SQIVND (reference sequence). CDR3 sequence: CASRYRPRGEYEQYF. CDR3 in DNA: TGTGCCAGTAGGTACCGACCGCGGGGAGAGTACGAGCAGTACTTC.

The rearrangement uses TRBV2 and TRBJ2-5; TRBD2 aligns across 8 bases. V was pared by 6 bases and J by 3 bases, with 18 bases of the junction left unmatched. Germline CDR1 SNHLY, CDR2 FYNNEI. CDR3 size: 18 residues. DNA of the CDR3: TGTGCCAGCAGAAGGGGACTTATAGCGGGGCTGGACGAAGAGACCCAGTACTTC. Its protein product is CASRRGLIAGLDEETQYF.

This CDR3 reads CASSLAGGGGELFF. CDR3 coding DNA: TGTGCCAGCAGCCTCGCAGGGGGCGGCGGGGAGCTGTTTTTT. The chain uses TRBV3-1 (or the pseudogene TRBV3-2) and TRBJ2-2, with 8 bases fitting TRBD1. V dropped 4 bases and J dropped 7; count of bases not matched to a gene: 5. The CDR3 covers 14 residues. The germline V gene encodes CDR1 LGHDT and CDR2 YNNKEL (reference sequence).

The chain links TRBV30 to TRBJ2-1; tentatively, D is TRBD2 (6 bases). The germline V gene has CDR1 GTSNPN and CDR2 SVGIG (reference sequence). V was trimmed by 5 bases and J by 9 bases, leaving 14 bases between them. The CDR3 consists of 12 residues. The CDR3 DNA sequence: TGTGCCTGGTCTCGGGGAGGTACTGAGCAGTTCTTC. Its protein is CAWSRGGTEQFF.

This clone was counted once. The V call is TRBV10-3, the J call TRBJ1-1, with D possibly TRBD1 on 5 matching bases. CDR1 is ENHRY and CDR2 is SYGVKD in the germline V gene. The CDR3 totals 15 residues. Trimming cost V 1 base and J 1 base, with 10 bases left between them. In DNA form, the CDR3 reads TGTGCCATCAGTGAGTTCCAGGGTGAGAACACTGAAGCTTTCTTT. Amino acids: CAISEFQGENTEAFF.

This chain joins TRBV30 and TRBJ2-5; perhaps TRBD1 as D (5 bases). V lost 0 bases and J 7 bases, leaving 30 bases between the germline ends. This CDR3 region has 19 residues. The germline V gene has CDR1 GTSNPN and CDR2 SVGIG (reference sequence). DNA for the CDR3: TGTGCCTGGAGTGTAAGAAGGTGGGCCCCTCGACAGTCGCCGGGGACCCAGTACTTC. Encoded protein: CAWSVRRWAPRQSPGTQYF.

This rearrangement joins TRBV6-1 to TRBJ2-7; perhaps TRBD1 as D (6 bases). The V gene's germline CDR1 is MNHNS and CDR2 SASEGT. This CDR3 has 14 residues. V lost 3 bases to trimming and J lost 0 bases, with 9 bases between them. CDR3 bases: TGTGCCAGCAGTGAGACAGGCCACTCCTACGAGCAGTACTTC. This gives the protein CASSETGHSYEQYF.

The rearrangement joins TRBV29-1 to TRBJ2-1, with D possibly matching TRBD2 (6 bases). The CDR3 is made up of 15 amino acids. With 4 bases removed from V and 2 bases from J, the gap between germline ends came to 15 bases. In germline, CDR1 is SQVTM, CDR2 ANQGSEA. CDR3 protein: CSVVGGSGTYNEQFF. The CDR3 DNA is TGCAGCGTTGTAGGTGGTAGCGGCACCTACAATGAGCAGTTCTTC.

The rearrangement joins TRBV19 to TRBJ2-3, with 7 bases matching TRBD2. The trim removed 3 bases at V and 5 bases at J, leaving 11 bases unmatched. This CDR3 contains 16 residues. The germline V gene encodes CDR1 LNHDA and CDR2 SQIVND (reference sequence). The CDR3 DNA follows: TGTGCCAGTAGTATGGGAGGGAGGAGCTTCGTAGATACGCAGTATTTT. This codes for CASSMGGRSFVDTQYF.

The chain links TRBV4-1 to TRBJ2-5, with 9 positions matching TRBD2. Per germline, CDR1 MGHRA and CDR2 YSYEKL. J gave up 5 bases and V 8 bases, and 12 bases lay outside the gene matches. This CDR3 has 15 amino acids. For the CDR3, the DNA is TGCGCCAGCTCCCGAAGCCTAGCGGGACCGGAGACCCAGTACTTC. Translation gives CASSRSLAGPETQYF.